This entry lists 27 T cell receptor beta chains sequenced from one sample in a study of circulating and synovial CD4+ cells in juvenile arthritis. Sequencing was performed with immunoSEQ multiplex PCR; in TCRdb, only in-frame clones are kept and a portion is missing. The data contain approximately 35,000 clones, 90% to 95% of them singletons. The sequenced sample consisted of CD4+ T cells from blood. These receptors were collected from a human donor with juvenile idiopathic arthritis.

V is TRBV25-1 and J is TRBJ2-5; tentative D call: TRBD2 (7 bases). Deletions cut 6 bases from V and 11 bases from J, with 19 bases between. Germline V CDR1 and CDR2: MGHDK, SYGVNS. The CDR3 runs to 13 residues. In nucleotides, the CDR3 is TGTGCCAGCAGAAGAGGGGGGGGCCCTGGTCAGTACTTC. It specifies CASRRGGGPGQYF.

The chain joins TRBV5-6 to TRBJ1-5; the match to TRBD1 covers 7 bases. Germline CDR1 and CDR2: SGHDT and YYEEEE. The J segment lost 4 bases and the V segment lost 2 bases, leaving 6 bases of the junction unmatched. This CDR3 is 15 amino acids long. The DNA of the CDR3 is TGTGCCAGCAGCTTAGGGGACAGACCGAATCAGCCCCAGCATTTT. This translates into CASSLGDRPNQPQHF.

V gene TRBV7-3 combines with J gene TRBJ1-1, with D possibly being TRBD1 (5 bases). Deletions cut 5 bases from V and 7 bases from J, with 14 bases between. Germline values: CDR1 SGHTA, CDR2 FQGTGA. The CDR3 runs to 13 residues. CDR3 loop: CASSPAGPHEAFF. CDR3 sequence (DNA): TGTGCCAGCAGCCCCGCAGGGCCCCATGAAGCTTTCTTT.

The chain joins TRBV4-2 to TRBJ2-5; possible D gene TRBD1, 6 bases. The CDR3 is made up of 13 amino acids. Germline V gene sequence: CDR1 LGHNA, CDR2 YNFKEQ. With 4 bases removed from V and 2 bases from J, the gap between germline ends came to 8 bases. The CDR3 is CASSPTGQETQYF. DNA of the CDR3: TGTGCCAGCAGCCCCACAGGGCAAGAGACCCAGTACTTC.

This chain uses TRBV7-2 with TRBJ2-2, with TRBD1 matching 8 bases. CDR1 is SGHTA, CDR2 FQGNSA, per germline. This CDR3 is built from 16 residues. Germline trimming cut 4 bases from V and 4 bases from J; bases unmatched to any gene: 8. The CDR3 here is CASSSTGVSGTGELFF. The CDR3 bases are TGTGCCAGCAGCTCGACAGGGGTTTCGGGCACCGGGGAGCTGTTTTTT.

This chain joins TRBV28 and TRBJ1-5, with 8 bases identical to TRBD1. The germline V gene has CDR1 MDHEN and CDR2 SYDVKM. The CDR3 length is 14 residues. V shed 10 bases, J shed 0 bases, and the junction held 5 bases outside the gene matches. The CDR3 is CAIADRDSNQPQHF. The CDR3 DNA is TGTGCCATTGCGGACAGGGATAGCAATCAGCCCCAGCATTTT.

The chain is built from TRBV9 and TRBJ2-7; D possibly corresponds to TRBD2 (5 bases). Germline V lookup: CDR1 SGDLS, CDR2 YYNGEE. This CDR3 has 14 residues. Trimming took 4 bases from V and 0 from J, leaving 11 bases between them. Here the CDR3 DNA reads TGTGCCAGCAGCTCACGGACTGACTCCTACGAGCAGTACTTC. This encodes CASSSRTDSYEQYF.

The V gene is TRBV11-2, the J gene TRBJ1-2, with 7 bases that match TRBD1. With V trimmed by 4 bases and J by 3 bases, 11 bases remained unmatched. Germline CDR1 SGHAT, CDR2 FQNNGV. The CDR3 totals 16 residues. CDR3 in DNA: TGTGCCAGCAGCTCCTTACAGGGGCAGGGACACTATGGCTACACCTTC. It codes for CASSSLQGQGHYGYTF.

The chain employs TRBV18 and TRBJ2-1; 8 nucleotides align to TRBD2. The CDR3 length is 15 residues. Germline assignment: CDR1 KGHSH and CDR2 LQKENI. J lost 4 bases, V lost 3 bases, and 5 bases had no gene match. The CDR3 is CASSPSGGSYNEQFF. As DNA, the CDR3 is TGTGCCAGCTCACCCTCGGGAGGGTCATACAATGAGCAGTTCTTC.

J is TRBJ2-3 and V is TRBV5-4; D remains unclear. The CDR3 is 12 residues long. V lost 0 bases, J lost 14 bases, and 13 bases lay in between. CDR1 is SGHNT, CDR2 YYREEE, per germline (reference sequence). The CDR3 DNA reads as TGTGCCAGCAGCTTGGCCCTAGGCGAACTGTATTTT. Translated, it gives CASSLALGELYF.

The chain is built from TRBV6-5 and TRBJ2-7; TRBD1 matches 7 bases. Germline lookup yields CDR1 MNHEY and CDR2 SVGAGI. This CDR3 has 15 amino acids. Unmatched junction bases numbered 12, after V lost 6 bases and J lost 4 bases. The CDR3: CASRPGQVLAYEQYF. The CDR3 DNA reads TGTGCCAGCAGACCCGGACAGGTCTTGGCGTACGAGCAGTACTTC.

The chain links TRBV2 to TRBJ2-1; tentatively, D is TRBD2 (6 bases). Germline values: CDR1 SNHLY, CDR2 FYNNEI. CDR3 size: 13 residues. The ends were cut back, 6 bases at V and 15 bases at J, with 21 bases in the middle. CDR3 DNA sequence: TGTGCCAGCAGGGAGGGGTTAGACGGGGTTCGGTTCTTC. Protein sequence: CASREGLDGVRFF.

The table lists this clone with a count of one. This sequence joins TRBV7-2 and TRBJ2-5; 7 positions match TRBD1. Germline V lookup: CDR1 SGHTA, CDR2 FQGNSA. With 5 bases clipped from V and 9 bases from J, the junction kept 12 bases outside the gene matches. The CDR3 extends over 14 amino acids. The CDR3 is CASSDRVGQGAQYF. DNA of the CDR3: TGTGCCAGCAGCGACAGGGTGGGGCAGGGGGCCCAGTACTTC.

The chain has TRBV2 and TRBJ2-2; the D gene is possibly TRBD1 (6 bases). CDR1 SNHLY and CDR2 FYNNEI come from the germline V gene. CDR3 length equals 14 residues. V lost 5 bases and J 6 bases, leaving 13 bases between the germline ends. CDR3 protein: CASSISGAAGELFF. For the CDR3, the DNA is TGTGCCAGCAGTATTTCAGGGGCGGCCGGGGAGCTGTTTTTT.

The genes are TRBV28 and TRBJ1-5, with D perhaps matching TRBD1 (5 bases). V lost 1 base and J lost 2, with 15 bases in between. CDR1 and CDR2 from the germline V gene are MDHEN and SYDVKM. The CDR3 sequence is 17 residues long. This chain's CDR3 is CASSLSRRVSGNQPQHF. In DNA, the CDR3 is TGTGCCAGCAGTTTATCACGCAGGGTATCGGGCAATCAGCCCCAGCATTTT.

The gene calls are TRBV28 and TRBJ1-5, with 7 nucleotides matching TRBD1. The germline V gene has CDR1 MDHEN and CDR2 SYDVKM. The length of the CDR3 is 14 residues. V was pared by 6 bases and J by 7 bases, with 9 bases of the junction left unmatched. The chain's CDR3 is CASRSQGFGQPQHF. The CDR3 DNA follows: TGTGCCAGCAGATCACAGGGGTTCGGGCAGCCCCAGCATTTT.

The V gene is TRBV6-5, the J gene TRBJ2-1; unclear D gene. The CDR3 consists of 12 residues. Germline V gene lookup returns CDR1 MNHEY and CDR2 SVGAGI. V lost 5 bases and J 10 bases, leaving 12 bases between the germline ends. This chain's CDR3 is CASSNPQHEQFF. The DNA of the CDR3 is TGTGCCAGCAGTAATCCCCAACACGAGCAGTTCTTC.

This chain's CDR3 is CASSTDGNSGEKLFF. Written as DNA, the CDR3 is TGTGCCAGTAGTACGGACGGGAACAGTGGTGAAAAACTGTTTTTT. The chain combines TRBV19 with TRBJ1-4; D is ambiguous. This CDR3 comprises 15 residues. Germline V lookup: CDR1 LNHDA, CDR2 SQIVND (reference sequence). V was cut by 4 bases and J by 7 bases, with 16 bases left in between.

J is TRBJ1-2 and V is TRBV7-3, with 8 bases lining up with TRBD1. Germline V gene sequence: CDR1 SGHTA, CDR2 FQGTGA. The CDR3 loop spans 14 amino acids. Trimming cost V 5 bases and J 4 bases; bases outside gene matches: 6. CDR3 nucleotide sequence: TGTGCCAGCAGCAAGGGCCAGGGGGCCTATGGCTACACCTTC. It specifies CASSKGQGAYGYTF.

The chain joins TRBV6-1 to TRBJ1-2; 10 nucleotides agree with TRBD1. The V and J ends lost 1 base and 5 bases, in that order; junction bases with no gene match: 1. From germline, CDR1 is MNHNS and CDR2 SASEGT. The CDR3 runs 14 residues. The CDR3 DNA reads as TGTGCCAGCAGTGAAGGGACAGGGGGGTATGGCTACACCTTC. Translating gives CASSEGTGGYGYTF.

This sequence joins TRBV29-1 and TRBJ2-3; D is perhaps TRBD1 (6 bases). The CDR3 is made up of 14 amino acids. The germline CDR1 and CDR2 sequences are SQVTM and ANQGSEA. V lost 7 bases and J 0 bases, leaving 14 bases between the germline ends. The DNA for the CDR3 is TGCAGCGCCCAAGGACAGACTAGCACAGATACGCAGTATTTT. As protein: CSAQGQTSTDTQYF.

The chain uses TRBV2 and TRBJ1-6; 9 nucleotides match TRBD1. This CDR3 contains 13 residues. V lost 8 bases to trimming and J lost 10 bases; unmatched junction nucleotides: 6. CDR1 is SNHLY, CDR2 FYNNEI, per germline. The chain's CDR3 is CASGGTGTSPLHF. The CDR3 DNA reads TGTGCCAGCGGCGGGACAGGGACCTCACCCCTCCACTTT.

DNA for the CDR3: TGTGCCACCAGCAGAGTACTCGCGGGGAACTATGGCTACACCTTC. Translated, it gives CATSRVLAGNYGYTF. The chain carries TRBV15 and TRBJ1-2; D call uncertain. This CDR3 region has 15 residues. The germline CDR1 and CDR2 sequences are LNHNV and YYDKDF (reference sequence). The V end lost 1 base, the J end lost 2 bases, and 11 bases lay between the germline ends.

This chain joins TRBV10-1 and TRBJ2-7; 13 bases match TRBD2. The CDR3 covers 16 residues. Per the germline V gene, CDR1 is WNHNN and CDR2 is SYGVQD (reference sequence). Unmatched junction bases numbered 5, after V lost 0 bases and J lost 6 bases. The CDR3 DNA reads as TGCGCCAGCAGTGAGTCAGGACTAGCGGGAGTACGCGAGCAGTACTTC. Residues: CASSESGLAGVREQYF.

CDR3 sequence reads: CASSDTGQGVNSPLHF. CDR3 nucleotide sequence: TGCGCCAGCAGTGACACTGGACAGGGGGTAAATTCACCCCTCCACTTT. This chain links TRBV10-1 with TRBJ1-6, with 10 bases lining up with TRBD1. V dropped 3 bases and J dropped 7; count of bases not matched to a gene: 6. CDR1 WNHNN and CDR2 SYGVQD come from the germline V gene (reference sequence). The CDR3 consists of 16 residues.

The chain uses TRBV18 and TRBJ2-5; maybe TRBD2 (6 bases). Germline CDR1 KGHSH, CDR2 LQKENI. The CDR3 contains 16 residues. V dropped 6 bases and J dropped 9 bases, with 26 bases sitting between them. In DNA, the CDR3 is TGTGCCAGCTCTCCTGACCGGGGGACGCTGGTGGGGCCCCAGTACTTC. As protein: CASSPDRGTLVGPQYF.

The chain combines TRBV19 with TRBJ2-3; 9 bases map to TRBD2. Losses at the gene ends were 7 bases for V and 6 bases for J; bases not matched to a gene: 17. The CDR3 spans 17 residues. Germline loops: CDR1 LNHDA, CDR2 SQIVND (reference sequence). This CDR3 reads CASTTLQGSGGLDTQYF. The CDR3 DNA is TGTGCCAGTACCACACTCCAGGGTAGCGGGGGTTTGGATACGCAGTATTTT.